Below, 25 T cell receptor beta chains from the same sample are listed, as sequenced in a study of OX40 agonist ivuxolimab in advanced cancers. Profiled with immunoSEQ multiplex PCR; TCRdb holds only in-frame clones, not every one. Of tens of thousands of clones in the sample, around 88% are singletons; the top ten hold roughly 2.7%. Sequences were derived from CD4+ or CD8+ T cells sorted from blood, sampled in a trial of the OX40 agonist ivuxolimab. All receptors derive from an adult with an advanced solid tumor such as melanoma, head and neck, liver or kidney cancer.

V usage is TRBV7-2 and J usage is TRBJ1-2; D unclear. CDR1 and CDR2 from the germline V gene are SGHTA and FQGNSA. With 1 base removed from V and 5 bases from J, the gap between germline ends came to 8 bases. This CDR3 has 13 residues. CDR3 residues: CASSLGGGYGYTF. The CDR3 region has the DNA TGTGCCAGCAGCTTAGGGGGAGGATATGGCTACACCTTC. Together with reference TRBV7-2 and TRBJ1-2, the CDR3 gives the full variable domain: GAGVSQSPSNKVTEKGKDVELRCDPISGHTALYWYRQSLGQGLEFLIYFQGNSAPDKSGLPSDRFSAERTGGSVSTLTIQRTQQEDSAVYLCASSLGGGYGYTFGSGTRLTVV.

This chain links TRBV6-5 with TRBJ1-6; 7 bases are a match to TRBD1. CDR1 is MNHEY and CDR2 is SVGAGI in the germline V gene. The CDR3 is 15 amino acids. The V segment lost 3 bases and the J segment 7 bases; nucleotides outside the gene matches: 6. This CDR3 is CASSYEQGYNSPLHF. In DNA, the CDR3 is TGTGCCAGCAGTTATGAACAGGGGTACAATTCACCCCTCCACTTT.

This clone was detected only once. The V call is TRBV5-1, the J call TRBJ2-3, with D perhaps being TRBD1 or TRBD2 (5 bases each). Trimming took off 5 bases at V and 6 bases at J, with 10 bases between the two ends. This CDR3 comprises 12 residues. Germline CDR1 and CDR2: SGHRS and YFSETQ. The DNA for the CDR3 is TGCGCCAGCAGTCAAGGGGAGGATACGCAGTATTTT. Amino acid sequence: CASSQGEDTQYF.

This clone was picked up a small number of times. The chain uses TRBV28 and TRBJ2-7, with 10 bases fitting TRBD1. The junction had 4 bases not matched to a gene; V was cut back by 6 bases and J by 2 bases. CDR1 MDHEN and CDR2 SYDVKM come from the germline V gene. CDR3 length: 14 residues. CDR3 coding DNA: TGTGCCAGCAGGAGACAGGGGGCAGCCTACGAGCAGTACTTC. This encodes CASRRQGAAYEQYF.

This clone was counted between two and nine times. V is TRBV5-5 and J is TRBJ1-6; D is unresolved. The CDR3 is made up of 14 amino acids. CDR1 is SGHKS and CDR2 is YYEKEE in the germline V gene (reference sequence). V lost 3 bases and J 5 bases, leaving 9 bases between the germline ends. The CDR3 DNA reads TGTGCCAGCAGCTCCGGGAGAAATAATTCACCCCTCCACTTT. Protein product: CASSSGRNNSPLHF.

V and J are TRBV6-5 and TRBJ2-5; TRBD1 agrees at 7 bases. CDR3 length: 14 residues. The junction had 7 bases not matched to a gene; V was cut back by 7 bases and J by 2 bases. Germline CDR1 reads MNHEY; CDR2 reads SVGAGI. The CDR3 reads CASTGTVKQETQYF. The CDR3, as DNA: TGTGCCAGCACCGGGACAGTCAAGCAAGAGACCCAGTACTTC.

This chain uses TRBV7-2 with TRBJ2-5; TRBD1 is a possible D gene (6 bases). V lost 1 base and J lost 5, with 11 bases in between. The CDR3 totals 14 residues. Germline CDR1 and CDR2: SGHTA and FQGNSA. CDR3 protein: CASSLDLQGETQYF. The CDR3 bases are TGTGCCAGCAGCTTAGATCTGCAGGGGGAGACCCAGTACTTC. The full variable domain, completed using reference TRBV7-2 and TRBJ2-5, is GAGVSQSPSNKVTEKGKDVELRCDPISGHTALYWYRQSLGQGLEFLIYFQGNSAPDKSGLPSDRFSAERTGGSVSTLTIQRTQQEDSAVYLCASSLDLQGETQYFGPGTRLLVL.

The rearrangement uses TRBV7-9 and TRBJ2-5, with no clear D. Germline CDR1 reads SEHNR; CDR2 reads FQNEAQ (reference sequence). This CDR3 is 12 amino acids long. Trimming shortened V by 5 bases and J by 4 bases, and 8 bases separated the two germline ends. The CDR3 bases are TGTGCCAGCAGCCCCGACGGAGAGACCCAGTACTTC. Translation gives CASSPDGETQYF.

This clone was counted only a few times. The genes are TRBV28 and TRBJ2-4, with 8 bases matching TRBD2. V shed 8 bases and J 9 bases; nucleotides not matched to a gene: 9. Germline V CDR1 and CDR2: MDHEN, SYDVKM. The CDR3 has 13 amino acids. Here the CDR3 reads CASRGGVSGIQYF. CDR3 DNA sequence: TGTGCCAGCCGGGGGGGGGTAAGCGGCATTCAGTACTTC.

This clone appeared once. This chain joins TRBV11-3 and TRBJ1-2; D perhaps matches TRBD1 (5 bases). The germline CDR1 and CDR2 sequences are SGHNT and YENEEA. The CDR3 spans 15 residues. V lost 5 bases, J lost 5 bases, and 18 bases lay in between. CDR3 loop: CASSPSGFGIYGYTF. CDR3 in DNA: TGTGCCAGCAGCCCCTCAGGGTTCGGAATATATGGCTACACCTTC. Full variable domain (rest looked up from reference TRBV11-3 and TRBJ1-2): EAGVVQSPRYKIIEKKQPVAFWCNPISGHNTLYWYLQNLGQGPELLIRYENEEAVDDSQLPKDRFSAERLKGVDSTLKIQPAELGDSAVYLCASSPSGFGIYGYTFGSGTRLTVV.

The CDR3 protein is CASSLFEGTNQPQHF. CDR3 DNA: TGTGCCAGCAGCTTATTTGAGGGGACCAATCAGCCCCAGCATTTT. The chain uses TRBV7-2 and TRBJ1-5; tentatively, D is TRBD1 (5 bases). Trimming took 2 bases from V and 3 from J, leaving 11 bases between them. Germline V gene lookup returns CDR1 SGHTA and CDR2 FQGNSA. The CDR3 is 15 residues long.

V gene TRBV28 combines with J gene TRBJ1-4; D perhaps matches TRBD1 (5 bases). V lost 4 bases, J lost 8 bases, and 8 bases lay in between. CDR1 and CDR2 (germline): MDHEN, SYDVKM. This CDR3 is 12 amino acids long. CDR3 in amino acids: CASSWDPEKLFF. DNA for the CDR3: TGTGCCAGCAGTTGGGACCCAGAAAAACTGTTTTTT.

This clone was seen more than once but under ten times. The gene calls are TRBV7-8 and TRBJ2-1; D not certain. Germline loops: CDR1 SGHVS, CDR2 FQNEAQ. CDR3 length: 13 amino acids. The germline V and J ends were trimmed by 1 base and 5 bases, with 6 bases remaining between them. DNA of the CDR3: TGTGCCAGCAGCTTAGACAGTGACAATGAGCAGTTCTTC. Encoded protein: CASSLDSDNEQFF.

This rearrangement joins TRBV10-3 to TRBJ2-5; 9 nucleotides align to TRBD2. Per germline, CDR1 ENHRY and CDR2 SYGVKD. The trim removed 9 bases at V and 3 bases at J, leaving 8 bases unmatched. This CDR3 has 14 residues. The CDR3 nucleotides read TGTGCCATTAAACCGGGACTAGCTAAAGAGACCCAGTACTTC. This gives the protein CAIKPGLAKETQYF.

The J gene is TRBJ2-4, the V gene TRBV5-1; the D call may be TRBD1 or TRBD2 (5 bases each). This CDR3 is 17 amino acids long. V shed 0 bases and J shed 0 bases, with 13 bases lying between them. Per the germline V gene, CDR1 is SGHRS and CDR2 is YFSETQ. The CDR3 nucleotides read TGCGCCAGCAGCTTGGGACTGTCCGGGACAGCCAAAAACATTCAGTACTTC. Translation gives CASSLGLSGTAKNIQYF.

The CDR3 sequence: CASSPQGVWDTEAFF. The CDR3 DNA follows: TGTGCCAGCAGTCCGCAAGGAGTGTGGGACACTGAAGCTTTCTTT. The rearrangement links TRBV28 to TRBJ1-1; no clear D. CDR3 length: 15 amino acids. CDR1 and CDR2 from the germline V gene are MDHEN and SYDVKM. The V and J ends lost 5 bases and 3 bases respectively, with 16 bases between them.

The chain links TRBV6-6 to TRBJ1-2; D might be TRBD1 (6 bases). Trimming removed 6 bases at V and 5 bases at J, with 13 bases between. The CDR3 is 13 amino acids. Germline loops: CDR1 MNHNY, CDR2 SVGAGI (reference sequence). The CDR3 region is CASRSGGLYGYTF. In DNA form, the CDR3 reads TGTGCCAGCAGGTCCGGGGGCCTTTATGGCTACACCTTC.

CDR3 nucleotides: TGTGCCAGCAGCTTAGGAGTCGGATCCAATGAGCAGTTCTTC. Encoded protein: CASSLGVGSNEQFF. The chain links TRBV7-9 to TRBJ2-1; D is unclear. Trimming shortened V by 1 base and J by 6 bases, and 10 bases separated the two germline ends. The germline CDR1 and CDR2 sequences are SEHNR and FQNEAQ (reference sequence). The CDR3 is made up of 14 amino acids.

The chain links TRBV2 to TRBJ2-1, with a weak D call TRBD2 (5 bases). Looked up from germline, CDR1 is SNHLY and CDR2 is FYNNEI. V lost 7 bases, J lost 5 bases, and 12 bases lay in between. The CDR3 covers 13 residues. The CDR3 coding sequence is TGTGCCAGCAAAGTGGGAGAGAACAATGAGCAGTTCTTC. Protein product: CASKVGENNEQFF.

The chain couples TRBV6-5 to TRBJ1-2; perhaps TRBD1 as D (5 bases). CDR3 length equals 13 residues. Germline CDR1 and CDR2: MNHEY and SVGAGI. V was clipped by 6 bases and J by 0 bases, with 8 bases between them. The CDR3 region is CASRTGSNYGYTF. DNA of the CDR3: TGTGCCAGCAGAACAGGCTCTAACTATGGCTACACCTTC.

The rearrangement joins TRBV7-2 to TRBJ2-3; a possible D gene is TRBD1 (6 bases). The CDR3 has 15 amino acids. The V end lost 3 bases, the J end lost 4 bases, and 14 bases lay between the germline ends. The germline CDR1 and CDR2 sequences are SGHTA and FQGNSA. This CDR3 is CASSFDRTRPDTQYF. In nucleotides, the CDR3 is TGTGCCAGCAGCTTCGACAGGACTCGTCCAGATACGCAGTATTTT.

The chain is built from TRBV7-9 and TRBJ1-2, with D possibly matching TRBD1 (5 bases). The CDR3 extends over 12 amino acids. Germline-derived CDR1 and CDR2 are SEHNR and FQNEAQ (reference sequence). The V gene lost 5 bases and the J gene lost 6 bases, with 10 bases spanning the gap. The CDR3 protein is CASSPGPDGYTF. In DNA, the CDR3 is TGTGCCAGCAGCCCGGGGCCCGATGGCTACACCTTC.

The chain couples TRBV6-5 to TRBJ1-2; no definite D call. The V end lost 5 bases, the J end lost 5 bases, and 12 bases lay between the germline ends. CDR3 size: 13 residues. From germline, CDR1 is MNHEY and CDR2 SVGAGI. The CDR3 is CASSVGRIYGYTF. The DNA of the CDR3 is TGTGCCAGCAGTGTCGGACGGATTTATGGCTACACCTTC.

The chain links TRBV6-1 to TRBJ2-4; TRBD2 might be the D (6 bases). Trimming shortened V by 11 bases and J by 1 base, and 18 bases separated the two germline ends. Looked up from germline, CDR1 is MNHNS and CDR2 is SASEGT. There are 15 residues in the CDR3. CDR3 DNA: TGTGCCTCGGGGAGGAGAGAGGTCGCCAAAAACATTCAGTACTTC. Translation gives CASGRREVAKNIQYF.

The CDR3 protein is CASSLFTGYTF. The CDR3 DNA reads TGTGCCAGCAGCTTGTTCACTGGCTACACCTTC. This sequence joins TRBV5-8 and TRBJ1-2; D is undetermined. The V end was cut by 1 base, the J end by 7 bases, with 5 bases between. This CDR3 is 11 amino acids long. Germline CDR1 reads SGHTS; CDR2 reads YDEGEE.